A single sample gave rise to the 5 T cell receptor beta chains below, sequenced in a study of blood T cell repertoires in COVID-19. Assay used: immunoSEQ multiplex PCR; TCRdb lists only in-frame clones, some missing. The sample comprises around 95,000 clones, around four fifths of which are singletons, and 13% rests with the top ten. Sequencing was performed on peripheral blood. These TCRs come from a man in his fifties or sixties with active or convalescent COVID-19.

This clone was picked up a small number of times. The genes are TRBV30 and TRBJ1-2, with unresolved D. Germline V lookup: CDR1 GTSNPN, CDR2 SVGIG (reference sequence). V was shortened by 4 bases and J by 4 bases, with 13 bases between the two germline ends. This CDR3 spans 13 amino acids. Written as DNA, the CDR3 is TGTGCCTGGAATTCGGAGAGGGTCTATGGCTACACCTTC. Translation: CAWNSERVYGYTF.

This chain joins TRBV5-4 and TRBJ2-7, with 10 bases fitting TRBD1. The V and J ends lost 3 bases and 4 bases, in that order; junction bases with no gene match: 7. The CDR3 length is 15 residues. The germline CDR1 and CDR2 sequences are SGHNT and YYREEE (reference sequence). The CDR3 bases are TGTGCCAGCAGCTCCTACCGGGACAGGGGATACGAGCAGTACTTC. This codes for CASSSYRDRGYEQYF. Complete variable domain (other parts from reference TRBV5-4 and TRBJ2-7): ETGVTQSPTHLIKTRGQQVTLRCSSQSGHNTVSWYQQALGQGPQFIFQYYREEENGRGNFPPRFSGLQFPNYSSELNVNALELDDSALYLCASSSYRDRGYEQYFGPGTRLTVT.

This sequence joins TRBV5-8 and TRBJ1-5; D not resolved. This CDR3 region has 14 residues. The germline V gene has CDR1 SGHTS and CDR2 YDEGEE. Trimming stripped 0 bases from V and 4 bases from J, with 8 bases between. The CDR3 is CASSLGGQNQPQHF. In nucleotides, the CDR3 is TGTGCCAGCAGCTTGGGTGGCCAAAATCAGCCCCAGCATTTT.

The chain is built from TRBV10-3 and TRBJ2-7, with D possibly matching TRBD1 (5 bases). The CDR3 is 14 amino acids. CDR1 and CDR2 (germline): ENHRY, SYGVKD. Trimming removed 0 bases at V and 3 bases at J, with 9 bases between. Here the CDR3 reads CAISESGPFYEQYF. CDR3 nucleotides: TGTGCCATCAGTGAGTCGGGGCCATTCTACGAGCAGTACTTC.

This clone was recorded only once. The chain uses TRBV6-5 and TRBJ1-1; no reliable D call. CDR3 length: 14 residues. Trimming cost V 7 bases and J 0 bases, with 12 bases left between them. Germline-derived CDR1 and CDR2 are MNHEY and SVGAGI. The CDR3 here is CASTRDSMNTEAFF. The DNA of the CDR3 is TGTGCCAGCACTCGGGATAGTATGAACACTGAAGCTTTCTTT.